This T cell receptor beta chain was observed in a study of T-cell reconstitution after alpha-beta-depleted transplantation in children. Comments on this clonotype: Antigen specificity is unknown.

Germline assignment: CDR1 LGHNA and CDR2 YNFKEQ. V lost 4 bases and J 2 bases, leaving 8 bases between the germline ends. The CDR3 is 13 amino acids. Study-wide results and caveats: Fresh T-cell production supplied most of the T-cell counts and diversity seen one year after transplant. Expanded graft clones, several hundred of them, were reportedly the source of alpha-beta T cells about two months after transplant. Elevated TCRbeta diversity at day 60 was traced, in some patients, to surviving recipient T cells and thymic progenitors.

Molecular barcoding with unique molecular identifiers was used for the TCRbeta library. Via MiXCR, TCRdb re-called the PCR reads, giving one row per CDR3 protein. The sample lists more than 45,000 distinct CDR3 sequences, 40% to 60% occurring once. This clonotype was obtained from a boy in the first two years of life with SCID, due to receive a stem cell transplant. The sequenced sample was peripheral blood, obtained before TCRalphabeta/CD19-depleted stem cell transplant. The rearrangement joins TRBV4-2 to TRBJ1-1; D not resolved. The CDR3 here is CASSPEGNTEAFF. DNA for the CDR3: TGTGCCAGCAGCCCTGAGGGAAACACTGAAGCTTTCTTT.